This T cell receptor beta chain is from a study of shared clonotypes between healthy human individuals. As to this clone: Antigen specificity is unknown.

Study results and caveats: Naive subsets usually exceeded memory subsets in estimated richness.

Naive CD8 isolation took CD45RO-negative cells positively selected for CCR7 and excluded terminally differentiated effector memory CD45RA+ cells. The assay was immunoSEQ multiplex PCR, and TCRdb's table has in-frame clones only and misses some. The sample gives around 2,000,000 clones, about 94% of which show up once; approximately 1.2% is in the top ten. CDR1 SNHLY and CDR2 FYNNEI come from the germline V gene. Between the trimmed V and J ends, which lost 11 bases and 6 bases, there was a span of 19 bases. The CDR3 runs 13 residues. This TCR came from a man younger than 35 in good health. Sequencing input: naive CD8+ T cells sorted from blood. The J gene is TRBJ2-5, the V gene TRBV2; D possibly corresponds to TRBD1 (5 bases). The CDR3 protein is CALKGQEKKTQYF. Written as DNA, the CDR3 is TGTGCCCTCAAGGGGCAGGAGAAAAAGACCCAGTACTTC.